These 6 T cell receptor beta chains were sequenced from one sample in a study of blood T cell repertoires in COVID-19. The protocol was immunoSEQ multiplex PCR, while the TCRdb copy is restricted to in-frame clones and leaves out a portion. The table has fewer than 150,000 clones, around 90% seen once. Sequencing was done on a sample of peripheral blood. These receptors were obtained from a woman of 80 years or more with acute or convalescent COVID-19.

The V gene is TRBV2, the J gene TRBJ1-6; 8 bases line up with TRBD1. The junction had 7 bases not matched to a gene; V was cut back by 8 bases and J by 7 bases. This CDR3 is built from 14 residues. The V gene's germline CDR1 is SNHLY and CDR2 FYNNEI. As DNA, the CDR3 is TGTGCCAGCTCTCAGGGGGCGGTGAATTCACCCCTCCACTTT. It is translated as CASSQGAVNSPLHF.

The chain couples TRBV27 to TRBJ2-7; 8 nucleotides line up with TRBD2. CDR1 is MNHEY and CDR2 is SMNVEV in the germline V gene (reference sequence). This CDR3 has 14 residues. Trimming took 5 bases from V and 0 from J; bases not matched to a gene: 3. CDR3 sequence reads: CASSRGGRSYEQYF. CDR3 nucleotide sequence: TGTGCCAGCAGTCGGGGGGGGCGCTCCTACGAGCAGTACTTC.

The J gene is TRBJ2-7, the V gene TRBV15; 8 positions match TRBD2. The CDR3 extends over 14 amino acids. Germline V gene data show CDR1 as LNHNV and CDR2 as YYDKDF (reference sequence). The V segment lost 4 bases and the J segment 5 bases; nucleotides outside the gene matches: 7. The CDR3 coding sequence is TGTGCCACCAGCATCCGTAGCGGGGAGGACGAGCAGTACTTC. It codes for CATSIRSGEDEQYF.

The chain's CDR3 is CASRRTGHWNTEAFF. The CDR3 bases are TGTGCCAGTAGGAGGACAGGGCATTGGAACACTGAAGCTTTCTTT. The J gene is TRBJ1-1, the V gene TRBV19; TRBD1 aligns across 8 bases. V trimming: 6 bases; J trimming: 1 base; junction bases outside the gene matches: 7. The CDR3 totals 15 residues. Germline V gene sequence: CDR1 LNHDA, CDR2 SQIVND (reference sequence).

The chain has TRBV7-2 and TRBJ1-1; D remains ambiguous. CDR3 length equals 12 residues. The germline CDR1 and CDR2 sequences are SGHTA and FQGNSA. Trimming cost V 3 bases and J 10 bases, with 12 bases left between them. DNA of the CDR3: TGTGCCAGCAGCTTGGGCCTTTTGGTAGCTTTCTTT. Protein: CASSLGLLVAFF.

The chain couples TRBV19 to TRBJ2-3; D ambiguous. Germline V lookup: CDR1 LNHDA, CDR2 SQIVND (reference sequence). The CDR3 totals 16 residues. V lost 1 base, J lost 1 base, and 12 bases lay in between. CDR3 loop: CASSIVPGGGTDTQYF. The CDR3 DNA reads as TGTGCCAGTAGTATAGTCCCTGGCGGAGGCACAGATACGCAGTATTTT.